This T cell receptor beta chain was sequenced for a study of beta chain features in type 1 diabetes. Study observations and caveats: Across all four CD4+ subsets, people with type 1 diabetes showed modestly shorter TCRB CDR3s.

A word on this clone: What it binds is not known.

The investigators reverse transcribed all of the isolated RNA, so they sequenced expressed TCRB transcripts. Generated by immunoSEQ multiplex PCR, the TCRdb table keeps only in-frame clones and is missing some. The sample shows tens of thousands of clones, about two thirds of them seen only once. CDR3 size: 17 residues. Per germline, CDR1 GTSNPN and CDR2 SVGIG (reference sequence). Germline trimming cut 6 bases from V and 6 bases from J; bases unmatched to any gene: 20. The chain combines TRBV30 with TRBJ1-2; TRBD1 matches at 9 bases. Sequenced material: Tregs from blood. The sequence was collected from a man aged 18 to 29 with type 1 diabetes. The CDR3 here is CACYATWGQGHAHGYTF. The CDR3, as DNA: TGTGCCTGTTATGCTACATGGGGACAGGGTCACGCCCATGGCTACACCTTC. The complete variable domain, with remaining parts taken from reference TRBV30 and TRBJ1-2, reads SQTIHQWPATLVQPVGSPLSLECTVEGTSNPNLYWYRQAAGRGLQLLFYSVGIGQISSEVPQNLSASRPQDRQFILSSKKLLLSDSGFYLCACYATWGQGHAHGYTFGSGTRLTVV.